This T cell receptor (beta chain) came from a study of T cell clonality in common variable immunodeficiency. Study-level points and caveats: Common variable immunodeficiency TCR beta sequences reportedly had fewer deletions and N-nucleotide insertions.

About this clone itself: The target antigen is unknown. The read ends 3 residues before the CDR3 terminus; that terminus is restored from the germline J gene.

Clones were read by immunoSEQ multiplex PCR, and TCRdb kept only the in-frame ones, dropping some. The counts give 28,000 or so clones, none of them seen only once; 24% is held by the top ten. CDR3 length: 18 residues. Between the trimmed V and J ends, which lost 1 base and 2 bases, there was a span of 20 bases. The V gene's germline CDR1 is SGHVS and CDR2 FQNEAQ. The CVID group had some 15 females and fewer than 35 males, mean age roughly 40. Heparinized whole blood, roughly 4.5 to 9 ml, came from each donor. The chain combines TRBV7-8 with TRBJ1-2; D is perhaps TRBD1 (6 bases). This TCR came from a human donor with common variable immunodeficiency. Sequenced material: peripheral blood mononuclear cells. The CDR3 spells CASSLGGGGGGRNYGYTF. Partial CDR3 DNA: TGTGCCAGCAGCTTAGGGGGGGGCGGAGGGGGGCGGAACTATGGC.